This is a list of T cell receptor beta chains from one sample in a study of identical twins. TCRdb ran MiXCR on the 5' RACE reads and lists one entry per CDR3 protein. Among 200,000 to 250,000 distinct CDR3 sequences listed, roughly 12% were seen once. The same data also went into a second study, on yellow fever vaccine responses in identical twins.

Input material: memory (CD45RO+) T cells sorted from blood. The receptors originated from a woman younger than 30 in good health. Both conserved end residues are trimmed from each CDR3. The size of a clone is reported for some rows only, either as once, few or many, or as a class for expanded clones.

j_call | clone_size | v_call | cdr3_aa
TRBJ2-7 | - | TRBV18 | ASSPKPGQGGYEQY
TRBJ2-7 | many | TRBV29-1 | SVEGGGNEQY
TRBJ2-7 | - | TRBV29-1 | SGQTESYEQY
TRBJ2-7 | many | TRBV7-8 | ASSHPGLGLNEQY
TRBJ1-3 | few | TRBV20-1 | SASRGDGNTIY
TRBJ2-5 | few | TRBV11-2 | ASSLGASGYQETQY
TRBJ1-4 | few | TRBV2 | ASSEGRVGEKLF
TRBJ2-2 | - | TRBV12-3/TRBV12-4 | ASSGDMAGGLSGELF
TRBJ2-1 | - | TRBV11-1 | ASSLYKLRASIYNEQF
TRBJ1-2 | - | TRBV2 | ASLQRDLNYGYT
TRBJ2-7 | - | TRBV7-2 | ASSPMTASYEQY
TRBJ1-3 | many | TRBV6-5 | ASSYSQWKGRPGNTIY
TRBJ1-5 | few | TRBV5-6 | ASSTQGGRGNQPQH
TRBJ2-1 | - | TRBV4-2 | ASSQDWRQGSYNEQI
TRBJ2-1 | few | TRBV20-1 | SAPGADSYNEQF
TRBJ2-2 | - | TRBV20-1 | SARSRDITGELF
TRBJ2-1 | many | TRBV7-2 | ASSLEGRAYYNEQF
TRBJ2-2 | - | TRBV9 | ASSVGQGRKNTGELF
TRBJ2-3 | - | TRBV10-3 | ATEGGRRDTQY